Sequencing of this TCR beta chain was carried out in a study of CD8 T cells in Susac syndrome. It was with random hexamers that about 0.45 to 1 ug RNA was reverse transcribed. By means of immunoSEQ multiplex PCR, TCR beta CDR3 spanning 54 Vbeta and 13 Jbeta underwent amplification. TCRdb processed the immunoSEQ multiplex PCR reads anew with MiXCR; each CDR3 protein has one entry. The table includes a few hundred thousand distinct CDR3 sequences, roughly 85% detected once. CDR3 size: 14 residues. Germline V CDR1 and CDR2: MNHEY, SVGAGI. The V end was cut by 6 bases, the J end by 5 bases, with 16 bases between. CD8+ and CD4+ T cells from blood underwent TCR beta sequencing. The multiple sclerosis controls comprised treatment-naive patients whose relapsing-remitting disease was stable or active.

V usage is TRBV6-5 and J usage is TRBJ1-2; possibly TRBD1 for D (5 bases). This TCR was recovered from a human donor with multiple sclerosis. The source material was CD8+ T cells from PBMCs. The CDR3 loop is CASSSTAEGYGYTF. CDR3 nucleotide sequence: TGTGCCAGCAGCAGTACAGCTGAGGGGTATGGCTACACCTTC.